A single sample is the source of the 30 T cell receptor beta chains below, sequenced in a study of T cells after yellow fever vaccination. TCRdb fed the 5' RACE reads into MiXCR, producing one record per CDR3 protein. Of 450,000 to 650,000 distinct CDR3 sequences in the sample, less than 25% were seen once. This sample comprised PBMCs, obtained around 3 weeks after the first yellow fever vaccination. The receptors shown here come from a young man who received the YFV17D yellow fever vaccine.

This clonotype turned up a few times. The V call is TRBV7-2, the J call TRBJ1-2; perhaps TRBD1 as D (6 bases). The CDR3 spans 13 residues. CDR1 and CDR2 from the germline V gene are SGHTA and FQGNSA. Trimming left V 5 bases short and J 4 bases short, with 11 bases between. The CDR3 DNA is TGTGCCAGCAGCAGTGGACAGTTCTATGGCTACACCTTC. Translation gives CASSSGQFYGYTF.

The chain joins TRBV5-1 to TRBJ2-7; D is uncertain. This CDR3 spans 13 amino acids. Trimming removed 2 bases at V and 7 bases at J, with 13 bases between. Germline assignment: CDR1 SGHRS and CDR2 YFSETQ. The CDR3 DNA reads TGCGCCAGCAGCTTAGGTTCCCGCTTGGAGCAGTACTTC. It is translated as CASSLGSRLEQYF.

DNA for the CDR3: TGTGCCAGCAGCCCCAGACAGGGGGCCTCTGTTCTGGGCTACACCTTC. Translated, it gives CASSPRQGASVLGYTF. The chain uses TRBV9 and TRBJ1-2; 10 nucleotides line up with TRBD1. The trim removed 4 bases at V and 8 bases at J, leaving 14 bases unmatched. The CDR3 has 16 amino acids. Germline assignment: CDR1 SGDLS and CDR2 YYNGEE. Full variable domain (rest looked up from reference TRBV9 and TRBJ1-2): DSGVTQTPKHLITATGQRVTLRCSPRSGDLSVYWYQQSLDQGLQFLIQYYNGEERAKGNILERFSAQQFPDLHSELNLSSLELGDSALYFCASSPRQGASVLGYTFGSGTRLTVV.

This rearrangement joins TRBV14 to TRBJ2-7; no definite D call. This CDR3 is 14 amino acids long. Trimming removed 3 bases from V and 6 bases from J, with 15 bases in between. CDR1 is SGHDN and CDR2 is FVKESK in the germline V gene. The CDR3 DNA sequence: TGTGCCAGCAGCCATCGGCCAGGTTCGGGCGAGCAGTACTTC. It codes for CASSHRPGSGEQYF.

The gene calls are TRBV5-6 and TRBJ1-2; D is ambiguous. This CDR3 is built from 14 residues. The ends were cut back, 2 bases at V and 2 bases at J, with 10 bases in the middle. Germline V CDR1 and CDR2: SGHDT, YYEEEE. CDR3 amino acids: CASSFLQTNYGYTF. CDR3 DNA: TGTGCCAGCAGCTTCCTTCAGACCAACTATGGCTACACCTTC.

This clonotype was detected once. The CDR3 nucleotides are TGTGCCAGCAGTCCCATCGGCGGGGCCCTCACAGATACGCAGTATTTT. This sequence encodes CASSPIGGALTDTQYF. The J gene is TRBJ2-3, the V gene TRBV7-8, with TRBD2 as a possible D gene (6 bases). V lost 6 bases and J lost 2, with 18 bases in between. The CDR3 consists of 16 residues. The germline gives CDR1 SGHVS, CDR2 FQNEAQ.

The CDR3 loop reads CSVSGVDYGYTF. CDR3 in DNA: TGCAGTGTTAGTGGGGTTGACTATGGCTACACCTTC. The chain couples TRBV20-1 to TRBJ1-2; no reliable D call. The CDR3 is 12 residues long. Trimming took 7 bases from V and 3 from J, leaving 12 bases between them. Germline assignment: CDR1 DFQATT and CDR2 SNEGSKA (reference sequence).

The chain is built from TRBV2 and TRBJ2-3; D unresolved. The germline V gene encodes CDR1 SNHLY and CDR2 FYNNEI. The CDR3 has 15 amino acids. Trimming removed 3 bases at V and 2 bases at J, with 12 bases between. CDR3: CASSDEQINTDTQYF. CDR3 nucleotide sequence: TGTGCCAGCAGTGATGAACAGATTAACACAGATACGCAGTATTTT.

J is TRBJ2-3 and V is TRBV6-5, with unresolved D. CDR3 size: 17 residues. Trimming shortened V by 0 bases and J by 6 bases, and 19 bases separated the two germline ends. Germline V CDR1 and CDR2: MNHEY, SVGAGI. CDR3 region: CASSYSAHQGFGDTQYF. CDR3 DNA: TGTGCCAGCAGTTACTCCGCTCACCAAGGATTCGGGGATACGCAGTATTTT.

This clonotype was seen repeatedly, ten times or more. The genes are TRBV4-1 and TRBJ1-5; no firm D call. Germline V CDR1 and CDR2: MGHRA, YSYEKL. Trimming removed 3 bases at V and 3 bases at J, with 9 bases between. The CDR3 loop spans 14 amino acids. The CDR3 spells CASSQGKSNQPQHF. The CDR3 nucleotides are TGCGCCAGCAGCCAGGGGAAATCCAATCAGCCCCAGCATTTT.

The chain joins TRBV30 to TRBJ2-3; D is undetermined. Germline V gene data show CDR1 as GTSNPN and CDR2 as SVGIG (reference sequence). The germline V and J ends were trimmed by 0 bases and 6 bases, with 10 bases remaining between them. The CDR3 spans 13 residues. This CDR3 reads CAWSVRFGDTQYF. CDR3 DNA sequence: TGTGCCTGGAGTGTACGGTTCGGGGATACGCAGTATTTT.

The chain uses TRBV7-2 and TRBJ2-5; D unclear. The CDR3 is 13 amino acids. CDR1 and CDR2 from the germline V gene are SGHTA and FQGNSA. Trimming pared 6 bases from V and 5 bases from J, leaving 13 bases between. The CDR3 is CASRGIPVETQYF. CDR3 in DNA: TGTGCCAGCAGAGGGATTCCGGTCGAGACCCAGTACTTC.

In DNA form, the CDR3 reads TGTGCCAGCTCACCTTTCAGGGGCCGCACAGATACGCAGTATTTT. This encodes CASSPFRGRTDTQYF. This chain links TRBV18 with TRBJ2-3; a weak D match, TRBD1 (6 bases). Germline-derived CDR1 and CDR2 are KGHSH and LQKENI. Trimming stripped 3 bases from V and 1 base from J, with 11 bases between. This CDR3 comprises 15 residues.

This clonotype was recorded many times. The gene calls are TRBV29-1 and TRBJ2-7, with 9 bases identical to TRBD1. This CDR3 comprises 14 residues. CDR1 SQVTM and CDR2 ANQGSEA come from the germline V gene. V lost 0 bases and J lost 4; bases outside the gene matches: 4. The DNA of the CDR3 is TGCAGCGTTGAAGAGACAGGGGGAGAGTACGAGCAGTACTTC. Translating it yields CSVEETGGEYEQYF.

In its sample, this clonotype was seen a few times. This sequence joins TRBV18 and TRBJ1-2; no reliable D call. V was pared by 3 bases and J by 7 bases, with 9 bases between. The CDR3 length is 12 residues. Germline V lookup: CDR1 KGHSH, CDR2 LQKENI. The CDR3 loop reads CASSPRGGGYTF. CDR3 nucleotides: TGTGCCAGCTCACCCCGAGGAGGTGGCTACACCTTC.

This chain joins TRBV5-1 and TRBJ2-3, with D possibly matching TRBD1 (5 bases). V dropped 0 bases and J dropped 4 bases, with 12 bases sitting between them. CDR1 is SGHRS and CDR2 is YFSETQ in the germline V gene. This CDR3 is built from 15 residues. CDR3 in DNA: TGCGCCAGCAGCTTGGGGCAGGGTGGAGCAGATACGCAGTATTTT. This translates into CASSLGQGGADTQYF. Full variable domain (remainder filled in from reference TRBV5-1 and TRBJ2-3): KAGVTQTPRYLIKTRGQQVTLSCSPISGHRSVSWYQQTPGQGLQFLFEYFSETQRNKGNFPGRFSGRQFSNSRSEMNVSTLELGDSALYLCASSLGQGGADTQYFGPGTRLTVL.

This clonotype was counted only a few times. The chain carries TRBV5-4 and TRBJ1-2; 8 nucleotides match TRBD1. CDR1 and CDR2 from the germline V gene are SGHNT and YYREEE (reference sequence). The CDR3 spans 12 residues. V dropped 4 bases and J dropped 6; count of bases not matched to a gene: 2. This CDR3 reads CASSRDRNGYTF. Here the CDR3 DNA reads TGTGCCAGCAGCCGGGACAGGAATGGCTACACCTTC.

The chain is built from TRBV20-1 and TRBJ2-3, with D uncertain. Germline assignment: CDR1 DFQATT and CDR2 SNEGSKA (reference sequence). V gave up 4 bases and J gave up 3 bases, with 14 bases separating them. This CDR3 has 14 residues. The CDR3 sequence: CSAKPLQWTDTQYF. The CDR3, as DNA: TGCAGTGCTAAGCCGTTACAATGGACAGATACGCAGTATTTT.

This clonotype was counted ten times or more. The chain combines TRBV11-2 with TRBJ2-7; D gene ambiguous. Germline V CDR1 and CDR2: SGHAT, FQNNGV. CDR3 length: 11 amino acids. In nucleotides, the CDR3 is TGCGCCAGCAGCTTGTTATACGAGCAGTACGTC. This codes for CASSLLYEQYV.

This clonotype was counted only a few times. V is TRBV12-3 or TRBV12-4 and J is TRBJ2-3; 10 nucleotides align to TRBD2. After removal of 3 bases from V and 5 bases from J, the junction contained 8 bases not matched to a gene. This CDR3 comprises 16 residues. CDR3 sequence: CASSFRASGGGDTQYF. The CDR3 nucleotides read TGTGCCAGCAGTTTCCGGGCTAGCGGGGGTGGAGATACGCAGTATTTT.

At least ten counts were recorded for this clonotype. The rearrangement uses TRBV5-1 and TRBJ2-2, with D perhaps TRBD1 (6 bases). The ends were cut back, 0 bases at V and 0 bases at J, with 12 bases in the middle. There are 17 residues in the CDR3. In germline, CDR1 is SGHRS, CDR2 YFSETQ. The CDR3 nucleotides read TGCGCCAGCAGCTTGGATACCCGGACAGCGAACACCGGGGAGCTGTTTTTT. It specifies CASSLDTRTANTGELFF. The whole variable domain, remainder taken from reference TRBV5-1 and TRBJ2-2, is KAGVTQTPRYLIKTRGQQVTLSCSPISGHRSVSWYQQTPGQGLQFLFEYFSETQRNKGNFPGRFSGRQFSNSRSEMNVSTLELGDSALYLCASSLDTRTANTGELFFGEGSRLTVL.

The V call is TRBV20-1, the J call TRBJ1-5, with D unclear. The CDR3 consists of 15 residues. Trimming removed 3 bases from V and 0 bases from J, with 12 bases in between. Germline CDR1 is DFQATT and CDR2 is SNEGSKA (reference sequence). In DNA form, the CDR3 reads TGCAGTGCTAGCCCGGCCGGTATTAGCAATCAGCCCCAGCATTTT. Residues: CSASPAGISNQPQHF.

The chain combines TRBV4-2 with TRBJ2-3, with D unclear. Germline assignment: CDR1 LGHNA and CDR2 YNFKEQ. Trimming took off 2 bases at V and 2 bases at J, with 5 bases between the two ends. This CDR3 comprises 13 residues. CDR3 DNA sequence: TGTGCCAGCAGCCAATTGGACACAGATACGCAGTATTTT. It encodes CASSQLDTDTQYF.

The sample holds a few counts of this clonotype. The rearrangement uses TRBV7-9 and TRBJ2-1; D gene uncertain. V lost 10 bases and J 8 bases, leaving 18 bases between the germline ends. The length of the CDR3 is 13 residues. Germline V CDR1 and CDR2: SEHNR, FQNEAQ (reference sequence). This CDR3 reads CAILPTNRYEQFF. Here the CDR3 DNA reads TGTGCCATCCTCCCCACCAACCGGTATGAGCAGTTCTTC.

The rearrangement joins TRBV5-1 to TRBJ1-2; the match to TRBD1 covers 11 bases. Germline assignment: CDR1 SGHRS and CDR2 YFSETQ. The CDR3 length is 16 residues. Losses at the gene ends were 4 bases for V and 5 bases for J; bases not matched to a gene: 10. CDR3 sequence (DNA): TGCGCCAGCAGCCGCACCGGGACAGGGGGAGTTTATGGCTACACCTTC. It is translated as CASSRTGTGGVYGYTF.

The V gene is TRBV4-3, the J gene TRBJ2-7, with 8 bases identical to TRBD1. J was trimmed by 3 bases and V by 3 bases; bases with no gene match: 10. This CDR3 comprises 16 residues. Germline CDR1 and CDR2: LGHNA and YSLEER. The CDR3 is CASSQDRSGTGYEQYF. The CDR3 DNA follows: TGCGCCAGCAGCCAGGACCGCTCCGGGACAGGCTACGAGCAGTACTTC.

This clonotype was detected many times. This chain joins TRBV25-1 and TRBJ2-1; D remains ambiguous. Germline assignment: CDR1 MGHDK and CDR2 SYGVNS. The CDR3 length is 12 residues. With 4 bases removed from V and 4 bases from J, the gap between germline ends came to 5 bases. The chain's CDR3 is CASSGVYNEQFF. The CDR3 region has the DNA TGTGCCAGCAGTGGAGTTTACAATGAGCAGTTCTTC.

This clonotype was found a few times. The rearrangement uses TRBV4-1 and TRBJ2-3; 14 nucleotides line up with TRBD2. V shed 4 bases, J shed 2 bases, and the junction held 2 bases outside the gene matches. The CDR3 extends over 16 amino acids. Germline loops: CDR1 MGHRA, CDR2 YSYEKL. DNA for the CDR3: TGCGCCAGCAGCCGGACTAGCGGGGGGACCACAGATACGCAGTATTTT. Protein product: CASSRTSGGTTDTQYF.

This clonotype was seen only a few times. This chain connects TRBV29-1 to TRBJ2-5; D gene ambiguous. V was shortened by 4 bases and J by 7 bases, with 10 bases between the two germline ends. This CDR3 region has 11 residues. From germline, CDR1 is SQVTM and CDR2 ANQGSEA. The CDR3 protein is CSVVRVGTQYF. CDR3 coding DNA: TGCAGCGTTGTACGAGTTGGGACCCAGTACTTC.

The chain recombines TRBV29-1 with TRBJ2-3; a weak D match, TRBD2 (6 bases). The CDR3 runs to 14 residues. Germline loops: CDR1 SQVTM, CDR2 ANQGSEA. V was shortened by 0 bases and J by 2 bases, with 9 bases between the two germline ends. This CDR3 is CSVEEAGPTDTQYF. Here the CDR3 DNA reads TGCAGCGTTGAAGAAGCGGGCCCCACAGATACGCAGTATTTT.